The next 5 T cell receptor beta chains were all read from a single sample in a study of blood T cell repertoires in COVID-19. Method: immunoSEQ multiplex PCR; TCRdb's copy keeps in-frame clones and lacks some. This sample has over 85,000 clones, with about 85% found just once. The sample comprised peripheral blood. Receptors originate from a human donor in a cohort sampled during active COVID-19.

The V and J genes are TRBV4-1 and TRBJ2-3; 12 nucleotides align to TRBD2. The CDR3 spans 17 residues. The V segment lost 0 bases and the J segment 9 bases; nucleotides outside the gene matches: 10. CDR1 is MGHRA and CDR2 is YSYEKL in the germline V gene. CDR3 sequence: CASSQDGSSGGASTQYF. CDR3 bases: TGCGCCAGCAGCCAAGATGGGTCTAGCGGGGGGGCCTCAACGCAGTATTTT.

This rearrangement joins TRBV4-1 to TRBJ1-6, with a possible D match to TRBD1 (6 bases). This CDR3 region has 16 residues. V gave up 4 bases and J gave up 8 bases, with 18 bases separating them. Germline V gene sequence: CDR1 MGHRA, CDR2 YSYEKL. DNA for the CDR3: TGCGCCAGCAGCCTAATCCGCCCAGGGGTCGATTCACCCCTCCACTTT. Its translation: CASSLIRPGVDSPLHF.

The chain carries TRBV5-4 and TRBJ1-3; weak D call: TRBD1 (5 bases). Germline-derived CDR1 and CDR2 are SGHNT and YYREEE (reference sequence). The V and J ends lost 6 bases and 1 base respectively, with 14 bases between them. This CDR3 comprises 15 residues. The DNA of the CDR3 is TGTGCCAGCACCAGGGCACTTCGGTCTGGAAACACCATATATTTT. Amino acids: CASTRALRSGNTIYF.

V and J are TRBV27 and TRBJ1-2, with 7 bases lining up with TRBD1. There are 16 residues in the CDR3. The germline V gene encodes CDR1 MNHEY and CDR2 SMNVEV (reference sequence). V lost 7 bases and J lost 4; bases outside the gene matches: 15. The chain's CDR3 is CASTSGGGPSSYGYTF. The CDR3 DNA follows: TGTGCCAGCACCTCAGGAGGGGGCCCGAGCAGCTATGGCTACACCTTC.

The V call is TRBV18, the J call TRBJ2-1; 11 bases map to TRBD1. V lost 6 bases to trimming and J lost 10 bases; unmatched junction nucleotides: 8. From germline, CDR1 is KGHSH and CDR2 LQKENI. The length of the CDR3 is 14 residues. This chain's CDR3 is CASSPGTGGREQFF. As DNA, the CDR3 is TGTGCCAGCTCCCCCGGGACAGGGGGTCGGGAGCAGTTCTTC.